These 17 T cell receptor beta chains came from one sample sequenced in a study of CD8+ T cells in alopecia areata (dated by TCRdb to the late 2010s). The time point label, read with the paper, signifies: about 25 weeks on oral tofacitinib. The treatment or condition label, as the study defines it: oral pan-JAK inhibitor, 5-10 mg twice daily. Receptor libraries were prepared by the immunoSEQ multiplex PCR assay. To provide template for TCR sequencing, every sample had RNA extracted and reverse transcribed into cDNA. This is the immuneACCESS table as TCRdb keeps it, with only in-frame sequences that have V and J called. A part of the clones is gone; compared with another copy, unresolved V genes explain less than half, and the rest is unexplained. This sample comprises over 150,000 clones, nearly 60% of them detected only once. 4.5% to 6% of the sample is held by the ten biggest clonotypes. The sequences come from CD4+ T cells sorted from blood, collected at week 24, from a patient treated with tofacitinib. The receptors stem from a human donor with alopecia areata.

This clone came up once. The genes are TRBV4-1 and TRBJ1-2, with D perhaps matching TRBD1 (5 bases). Trimming took 0 bases from V and 8 from J, leaving 16 bases between them. The germline CDR1 and CDR2 sequences are MGHRA and YSYEKL. The CDR3 is made up of 15 amino acids. The CDR3 region is CASSQDGQGGSGYTF. The CDR3 DNA reads as TGCGCCAGCAGCCAAGATGGGCAGGGAGGGAGCGGCTACACCTTC.

The rearrangement uses TRBV9 and TRBJ2-2; D is undetermined. This CDR3 has 14 residues. Trimming took 4 bases from V and 7 from J, leaving 14 bases between them. Germline V lookup: CDR1 SGDLS, CDR2 YYNGEE. The CDR3 region has the DNA TGTGCCAGCAGCCCCCTGGTTACGCGCGGGGAGCTGTTTTTT. It encodes CASSPLVTRGELFF.

The rearrangement uses TRBV29-1 and TRBJ1-1; 8 bases match TRBD1. In germline, CDR1 is SQVTM, CDR2 ANQGSEA. Trimming took 3 bases from V and 2 from J; bases not matched to a gene: 5. The CDR3 spans 14 residues. This CDR3 is CSVDRTGINTEAFF. As DNA, the CDR3 is TGCAGCGTTGACCGGACAGGGATCAACACTGAAGCTTTCTTT.

The chain uses TRBV30 and TRBJ1-2; 9 positions match TRBD1. Germline V gene sequence: CDR1 GTSNPN, CDR2 SVGIG (reference sequence). The CDR3 runs to 14 residues. V lost 0 bases to trimming and J lost 3 bases; unmatched junction nucleotides: 2. The DNA for the CDR3 is TGTGCCTGGAGTGTCAACAGGGGGCACTATGGCTACACCTTC. Its protein is CAWSVNRGHYGYTF. The full variable domain, rest sourced from reference TRBV30 and TRBJ1-2, is SQTIHQWPATLVQPVGSPLSLECTVEGTSNPNLYWYRQAAGRGLQLLFYSVGIGQISSEVPQNLSASRPQDRQFILSSKKLLLSDSGFYLCAWSVNRGHYGYTFGSGTRLTVV.

This clone appeared a few times. As DNA, the CDR3 is TGCAGCGGATCAAGGGGGATGGGCTATGGCTACACCTTC. Translation: CSGSRGMGYGYTF. The chain couples TRBV29-1 to TRBJ1-2, with TRBD1 as a possible D gene (6 bases). With 7 bases removed from V and 4 bases from J, the gap between germline ends came to 16 bases. Germline assignment: CDR1 SQVTM and CDR2 ANQGSEA. The length of the CDR3 is 13 residues.

This clone was observed a handful of times. The chain has TRBV28 and TRBJ1-5; 12 bases fit TRBD1. This CDR3 has 14 residues. V lost 8 bases, J lost 6 bases, and 5 bases stayed unmatched. CDR1 and CDR2 (germline): MDHEN, SYDVKM. DNA of the CDR3: TGTGCCAGCGGGACAGGGGGCCAAGGTCAGCCCCAGCATTTT. Protein: CASGTGGQGQPQHF. The variable domain in full, with the rest retrieved from reference TRBV28 and TRBJ1-5, is DVKVTQSSRYLVKRTGEKVFLECVQDMDHENMFWYRQDPGLGLRLIYFSYDVKMKEKGDIPEGYSVSREKKERFSLILESASTNQTSMYLCASGTGGQGQPQHFGDGTRLSIL.

This clone was counted once. The chain joins TRBV30 to TRBJ2-7; D might be TRBD1 (6 bases). Between the trimmed V and J ends, which lost 2 bases and 2 bases, there was a span of 10 bases. CDR1 is GTSNPN and CDR2 is SVGIG in the germline V gene (reference sequence). This CDR3 comprises 13 residues. The CDR3: CAWSQTGTYEQYF. The DNA of the CDR3 is TGTGCCTGGAGTCAGACAGGCACCTACGAGCAGTACTTC.

This clone was detected only a few times. The chain recombines TRBV5-1 with TRBJ2-1; a possible D gene is TRBD2 (6 bases). V was clipped by 4 bases and J by 3 bases, with 17 bases between them. Germline CDR1 and CDR2: SGHRS and YFSETQ. The CDR3 is 16 amino acids. The CDR3 is CASSRTAGPLYNEQFF. CDR3 in DNA: TGCGCCAGCAGCCGTACGGCGGGACCCCTCTACAATGAGCAGTTCTTC.

This clone was counted between two and nine times. The CDR3 region has the DNA TGCGCCAGCAGTGAGGTTAATAGCAATCAGCCCCAGCATTTT. Protein: CASSEVNSNQPQHF. The chain combines TRBV10-2 with TRBJ1-5; D unresolved. The germline V and J ends were trimmed by 2 bases and 0 bases, with 5 bases remaining between them. The CDR3 contains 14 residues. Germline CDR1 WSHSY, CDR2 SAAADI.

V usage is TRBV27 and J usage is TRBJ1-4; maybe TRBD1 (5 bases). There are 11 residues in the CDR3. V was shortened by 6 bases and J by 15 bases, with 14 bases between the two germline ends. Germline values: CDR1 MNHEY, CDR2 SMNVEV (reference sequence). CDR3 DNA sequence: TGTGCCAGCAGACAAGGACACCTGTTGTTTTTT. Translated: CASRQGHLLFF.

V is TRBV28 and J is TRBJ1-1, with 8 positions matching TRBD1. The CDR3 sequence is 12 residues long. J was trimmed by 4 bases and V by 10 bases; bases with no gene match: 5. Per germline, CDR1 MDHEN and CDR2 SYDVKM. The CDR3 DNA is TGTGCCAACCAGGGGGCGGGCACTGAAGCTTTCTTT. This encodes CANQGAGTEAFF.

The genes are TRBV14 and TRBJ2-3, with D perhaps TRBD1 or TRBD2 (5 bases each). Deletions cut 7 bases from V and 1 base from J, with 18 bases between. Germline lookup yields CDR1 SGHDN and CDR2 FVKESK. The CDR3 length is 16 residues. The chain's CDR3 is CASTPLEGRGTDTQYF. As DNA, the CDR3 is TGTGCCAGCACCCCACTCGAGGGACGGGGCACAGATACGCAGTATTTT.

The rearrangement uses TRBV10-3 and TRBJ2-1; D uncertain. CDR1 is ENHRY and CDR2 is SYGVKD in the germline V gene. V was pared by 8 bases and J by 5 bases, with 10 bases between. This CDR3 spans 12 amino acids. The CDR3 here is CAIGRTDNEQFF. In nucleotides, the CDR3 is TGTGCCATCGGCAGGACCGACAATGAGCAGTTCTTC.

This chain joins TRBV9 and TRBJ2-1; no firm D call. This CDR3 contains 14 residues. The V and J ends lost 1 base and 8 bases respectively, with 13 bases between them. CDR1 is SGDLS and CDR2 is YYNGEE in the germline V gene. The CDR3 here is CASSVNPGFDEQFF. The DNA for the CDR3 is TGTGCCAGCAGCGTAAACCCGGGCTTCGATGAGCAGTTCTTC.

V is TRBV20-1 and J is TRBJ2-7; 8 bases are a match to TRBD1. The CDR3 is made up of 11 amino acids. Trimming removed 6 bases from V and 6 bases from J; junction bases left unmatched: 4. Germline lookup yields CDR1 DFQATT and CDR2 SNEGSKA (reference sequence). The CDR3 spells CSAGQDAEQYF. DNA of the CDR3: TGCAGTGCGGGACAGGACGCCGAGCAGTACTTC.

The chain is built from TRBV5-4 and TRBJ1-2, with TRBD1 matching over 9 bases. The trim removed 6 bases at V and 5 bases at J, leaving 8 bases unmatched. This CDR3 region has 14 residues. In germline, CDR1 is SGHNT, CDR2 YYREEE (reference sequence). CDR3 nucleotides: TGTGCCAGCATCAACCGGGACAGGGTTTATGGCTACACCTTC. Its protein product is CASINRDRVYGYTF. Looking up the rest from reference TRBV5-4 and TRBJ1-2 gives the full variable domain: ETGVTQSPTHLIKTRGQQVTLRCSSQSGHNTVSWYQQALGQGPQFIFQYYREEENGRGNFPPRFSGLQFPNYSSELNVNALELDDSALYLCASINRDRVYGYTFGSGTRLTVV.

This clone was observed a single time. The rearrangement joins TRBV30 to TRBJ1-2, with D perhaps TRBD1 (5 bases). The germline V and J ends were trimmed by 1 base and 0 bases, with 6 bases remaining between them. Germline V gene sequence: CDR1 GTSNPN, CDR2 SVGIG (reference sequence). The CDR3 is 13 residues long. CDR3 region: CAWSGQTNYGYTF. The CDR3 region has the DNA TGTGCCTGGAGTGGACAGACTAACTATGGCTACACCTTC.